This TCR beta chain was documented in a study of blood T cell repertoires in COVID-19. Background on the study: Collection of acute and convalescent COVID-19 samples took place in the United States, Italy and Spain.

The data were produced by immunoSEQ multiplex PCR, yet TCRdb's version contains in-frame clones alone and is incomplete. The repertoire holds around 160,000 clones, with 70% to 90% as singletons. Sequencing was done on a sample of peripheral blood. The source is a woman aged 35 to 49 with active or convalescent COVID-19.

CDR3 bases: TGTGCCAGCAGTTACTCTTCCGGGAGGGACGTCCTGACTTTC. This gives the protein CASSYSSGRDVLTF. V usage is TRBV6-2 or TRBV6-3 and J usage is TRBJ2-6; TRBD2 agrees at 8 bases. Trimming took 0 bases from V and 11 from J; bases not matched to a gene: 3. The germline gives CDR1 MNHEY, CDR2 SVGEGT. This CDR3 has 14 amino acids.